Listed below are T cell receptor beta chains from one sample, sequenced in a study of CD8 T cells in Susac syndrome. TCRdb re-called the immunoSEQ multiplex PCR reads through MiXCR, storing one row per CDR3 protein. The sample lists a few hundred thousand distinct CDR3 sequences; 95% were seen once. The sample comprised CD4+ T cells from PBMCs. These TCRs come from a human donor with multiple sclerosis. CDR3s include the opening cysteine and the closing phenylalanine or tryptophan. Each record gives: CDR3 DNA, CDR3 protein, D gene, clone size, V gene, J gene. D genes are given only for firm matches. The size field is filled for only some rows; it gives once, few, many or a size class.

CDR3nt: TGCAGCGTCGTTAGGGACAGGTCGAACACTGAAGCTTTCTTT
CDR3aa: CSVVRDRSNTEAFF
d_gene: TRBD1
abundance: .
v_gene: TRBV29-1
j_gene: TRBJ1-1

CDR3nt: TGTGCCAGCGATAGACAGGGTCAAAGGAGCAATCAGCCCCAGCATTTT
CDR3aa: CASDRQGQRSNQPQHF
d_gene: TRBD1
abundance: .
v_gene: TRBV6-1
j_gene: TRBJ1-5

CDR3nt: TGTGCCAGCTCAGCGCGCGGGGACAATGAGCAGTTCTTC
CDR3aa: CASSARGDNEQFF
d_gene: .
abundance: .
v_gene: TRBV18
j_gene: TRBJ2-1

CDR3nt: TGCAGTGCAAAACTAGCGGGGGCCTACGAGCAGTACTTC
CDR3aa: CSAKLAGAYEQYF
d_gene: TRBD2
abundance: .
v_gene: TRBV20-1
j_gene: TRBJ2-7

CDR3nt: TGTGCCAGCAGTGAATCGGGATTCTACACCGGGGAGCTGTTTTTT
CDR3aa: CASSESGFYTGELFF
d_gene: .
abundance: .
v_gene: TRBV2
j_gene: TRBJ2-2

CDR3nt: TGCAGCGTTGAGGAGGGGACAGGTAGAGGCTACACCTTC
CDR3aa: CSVEEGTGRGYTF
d_gene: TRBD1
abundance: .
v_gene: TRBV29-1
j_gene: TRBJ1-2

CDR3nt: TGCAGTGCTAGGCAGGGCAGTCAGCCCCAGCATTTT
CDR3aa: CSARQGSQPQHF
d_gene: .
abundance: .
v_gene: TRBV20-1
j_gene: TRBJ1-5

CDR3nt: TGCAGCGTTCTACAGGGCCACGACGGCTACACCTTC
CDR3aa: CSVLQGHDGYTF
d_gene: .
abundance: once
v_gene: TRBV29-1
j_gene: TRBJ1-2

CDR3nt: TGCGCCAGCAGCCCAGGACAGGGGGCACGCTATGGCTACACCTTC
CDR3aa: CASSPGQGARYGYTF
d_gene: TRBD1
abundance: .
v_gene: TRBV5-1
j_gene: TRBJ1-2

CDR3nt: TGCAGTGCCCGAGCGGGGGGTAACTATGGCTACACCTTC
CDR3aa: CSARAGGNYGYTF
d_gene: .
abundance: .
v_gene: TRBV20-1
j_gene: TRBJ1-2

CDR3nt: TGCGCCAGCGGCTATTCCACGGGTCGTAAGGATTCACCCCTCCACTTT
CDR3aa: CASGYSTGRKDSPLHF
d_gene: .
abundance: once
v_gene: TRBV23-1
j_gene: TRBJ1-6

CDR3nt: TGCGCCAGCAGCTGGGACAGGGGGACTAATGAAAAACTGTTTTTT
CDR3aa: CASSWDRGTNEKLFF
d_gene: TRBD1
abundance: .
v_gene: TRBV5-1
j_gene: TRBJ1-4

CDR3nt: TGTGCCAGCAGCTCGGGTCTAGCGGGTGACGAGACCCAGTACTTC
CDR3aa: CASSSGLAGDETQYF
d_gene: TRBD2
abundance: .
v_gene: TRBV7-9
j_gene: TRBJ2-5

CDR3nt: TGCAGCGTGGGTTGGGGGATGGACGAGCAGTACTTC
CDR3aa: CSVGWGMDEQYF
d_gene: .
abundance: once
v_gene: TRBV29-1
j_gene: TRBJ2-7

CDR3nt: TGTGCCAGCAGCGCCGGGACAGGGGTGTACGAGCAGTACTTC
CDR3aa: CASSAGTGVYEQYF
d_gene: TRBD1
abundance: .
v_gene: TRBV11-2
j_gene: TRBJ2-7

CDR3nt: TGTGCCAGCAGCTTCCTAGGACAGAGCGAAAAACTGTTTTTT
CDR3aa: CASSFLGQSEKLFF
d_gene: .
abundance: .
v_gene: TRBV7-9
j_gene: TRBJ1-4

CDR3nt: TGCAGCGGACTTATACGGGCCGGGGAGCTGTTTTTT
CDR3aa: CSGLIRAGELFF
d_gene: .
abundance: .
v_gene: TRBV20-1
j_gene: TRBJ2-2

CDR3nt: TGTGCCTGGGAGACGATTGAGGGGGGTATAGACTATGGCTACACCTTC
CDR3aa: CAWETIEGGIDYGYTF
d_gene: .
abundance: .
v_gene: TRBV30
j_gene: TRBJ1-2

CDR3nt: TGTGCCAGCAGTAGCCATGGCACAGATACGCAGTATTTT
CDR3aa: CASSSHGTDTQYF
d_gene: .
abundance: few
v_gene: TRBV27
j_gene: TRBJ2-3

CDR3nt: TGCAGTGTAGAGCCGTTAACAGGGGGCGGGGAGCAGTACTTC
CDR3aa: CSVEPLTGGGEQYF
d_gene: TRBD1
abundance: .
v_gene: TRBV20-1
j_gene: TRBJ2-7

CDR3nt: TGCAGCGTTGAGGGACCTAGCGGGGAAACCCCCGCTTACAATGAGCAGTTCTTC
CDR3aa: CSVEGPSGETPAYNEQFF
d_gene: TRBD2
abundance: .
v_gene: TRBV29-1
j_gene: TRBJ2-1

CDR3nt: TGTGCCTGGAGTTTGGGGGAGACCCAGTACTTC
CDR3aa: CAWSLGETQYF
d_gene: .
abundance: few
v_gene: TRBV30
j_gene: TRBJ2-5

CDR3nt: TGTGCCACCTCTAGCGGGGGTAGCACCGGGGAGCTGTTTTTT
CDR3aa: CATSSGGSTGELFF
d_gene: TRBD2
abundance: .
v_gene: TRBV24-1
j_gene: TRBJ2-2

CDR3nt: TGCAGTGCTTATGCTAGCGGGGTCGCCGATAATACGCAGTATTTT
CDR3aa: CSAYASGVADNTQYF
d_gene: TRBD2
abundance: .
v_gene: TRBV20-1
j_gene: TRBJ2-3

CDR3nt: TGTGCCAGTTCGTCCGGGACAGGGTATAACAATCAGCCCCAGCATTTT
CDR3aa: CASSSGTGYNNQPQHF
d_gene: TRBD1
abundance: once
v_gene: TRBV19
j_gene: TRBJ1-5

CDR3nt: TGCAGTGCTAGTCTGCAGGGGTTCGCCGGGGAGCTGTTTTTT
CDR3aa: CSASLQGFAGELFF
d_gene: .
abundance: .
v_gene: TRBV20-1
j_gene: TRBJ2-2

CDR3nt: TGTGCCTGGAGTGTACGGCGGATTGAAGCTTTCTTT
CDR3aa: CAWSVRRIEAFF
d_gene: .
abundance: .
v_gene: TRBV30
j_gene: TRBJ1-1

CDR3nt: TGTGCCTGGAGTAAAGGGCTGGCAGGGCTTGAAGCTTTCTTT
CDR3aa: CAWSKGLAGLEAFF
d_gene: .
abundance: .
v_gene: TRBV30
j_gene: TRBJ1-1

CDR3nt: TGTGCCAGCACCCACAGGGGCCGACTAGAGACCCAGTACTTC
CDR3aa: CASTHRGRLETQYF
d_gene: TRBD1
abundance: .
v_gene: TRBV2
j_gene: TRBJ2-5

CDR3nt: TGTGCCAGCAGCCCAGAGGGACTAGTCTACGAGCAGTACTTC
CDR3aa: CASSPEGLVYEQYF
d_gene: TRBD2
abundance: .
v_gene: TRBV3-1
j_gene: TRBJ2-7

CDR3nt: TGCAGCGCAAAGACAGGGGAGGGCGGCTACACCTTC
CDR3aa: CSAKTGEGGYTF
d_gene: TRBD1
abundance: .
v_gene: TRBV29-1
j_gene: TRBJ1-2

CDR3nt: TGCAGTGCTACGCCCTCGGGGAATCAGCCCCAGCATTTT
CDR3aa: CSATPSGNQPQHF
d_gene: .
abundance: .
v_gene: TRBV20-1
j_gene: TRBJ1-5

CDR3nt: TGTGCCTGGAGCCGCCTATTGGGACAGGGGAACACTGAAGCTTTCTTT
CDR3aa: CAWSRLLGQGNTEAFF
d_gene: TRBD1
abundance: .
v_gene: TRBV30
j_gene: TRBJ1-1

CDR3nt: TGTGCCAGCAGCTTAAACAGGGACACTGAAGCTTTCTTT
CDR3aa: CASSLNRDTEAFF
d_gene: .
abundance: few
v_gene: TRBV11-3
j_gene: TRBJ1-1

CDR3nt: TGTGCCAGCTCTACTCACCCCGCGGACAGCGGCTACGAGCAGTACTTC
CDR3aa: CASSTHPADSGYEQYF
d_gene: .
abundance: .
v_gene: TRBV18
j_gene: TRBJ2-7

CDR3nt: TGTGCCTGTGCAGAGTATTTCAATGAGCAGTTCTTC
CDR3aa: CACAEYFNEQFF
d_gene: .
abundance: .
v_gene: TRBV30
j_gene: TRBJ2-1

CDR3nt: TGCAGCGTGAGAACAGGGTTCGACACCGGGGAGCTGTTTTTT
CDR3aa: CSVRTGFDTGELFF
d_gene: .
abundance: .
v_gene: TRBV29-1
j_gene: TRBJ2-2

CDR3nt: TGTGCCAGCACCCTAGGACTAGCGGGGGGTGGGACCCAGTACTTC
CDR3aa: CASTLGLAGGGTQYF
d_gene: TRBD2
abundance: .
v_gene: TRBV12-3/TRBV12-4
j_gene: TRBJ2-5

CDR3nt: TGCGCCAGCAGCCCGTGGGACAGGGGGGGCTATGGCTACACCTTC
CDR3aa: CASSPWDRGGYGYTF
d_gene: TRBD1
abundance: .
v_gene: TRBV4-1
j_gene: TRBJ1-2

CDR3nt: TGCAGTGCCGAAAACAGGGTCTTTAACACTGAAGCTTTCTTT
CDR3aa: CSAENRVFNTEAFF
d_gene: .
abundance: .
v_gene: TRBV20-1
j_gene: TRBJ1-1

CDR3nt: TGTGCCTGGGGTAAAGGCCCGGGGCCGCGCAATCAGCCCCAGCATTTT
CDR3aa: CAWGKGPGPRNQPQHF
d_gene: .
abundance: .
v_gene: TRBV30
j_gene: TRBJ1-5

CDR3nt: TGCGCCAGCAGCCCGACGGCGGCGGGGGGATCCTACGAGCAGTACTTC
CDR3aa: CASSPTAAGGSYEQYF
d_gene: TRBD2
abundance: .
v_gene: TRBV5-1
j_gene: TRBJ2-7

CDR3nt: TGTGCCTGGCGGATTGAGGGGCACGGTGAAAAACTGTTTTTT
CDR3aa: CAWRIEGHGEKLFF
d_gene: .
abundance: .
v_gene: TRBV30
j_gene: TRBJ1-4

CDR3nt: TGTGCCAGCAGCCAAGATCGGGGTAGGGAACTGTTTTTT
CDR3aa: CASSQDRGRELFF
d_gene: .
abundance: .
v_gene: TRBV14
j_gene: TRBJ1-4

CDR3nt: TGTGCCACCAGCAGAGATCGAGGGTACCAAGAGACCCAGTACTTC
CDR3aa: CATSRDRGYQETQYF
d_gene: .
abundance: .
v_gene: TRBV15
j_gene: TRBJ2-5

CDR3nt: TGTGCCAGCAGTTTAGGGCAGAGGACAGATACGCAGTATTTT
CDR3aa: CASSLGQRTDTQYF
d_gene: .
abundance: few
v_gene: TRBV12-3/TRBV12-4
j_gene: TRBJ2-3

CDR3nt: TGCAGTGCAACAAGGGGGGGGGAAGACGGAGATACGCAGTATTTT
CDR3aa: CSATRGGEDGDTQYF
d_gene: .
abundance: .
v_gene: TRBV20-1
j_gene: TRBJ2-3

CDR3nt: TGTGCCAGCAGCCCAGCTTCCCAGGTCCATGGCTACACCTTC
CDR3aa: CASSPASQVHGYTF
d_gene: .
abundance: .
v_gene: TRBV5-4
j_gene: TRBJ1-2

CDR3nt: TGCAGCCACGCGCGAGGGGGCTTCACTGAAGCTTTCTTT
CDR3aa: CSHARGGFTEAFF
d_gene: TRBD1
abundance: .
v_gene: TRBV29-1
j_gene: TRBJ1-1

CDR3nt: TGCGCCAGCAGCTTTTTCAGGGACCAAGAGACCCAGTACTTC
CDR3aa: CASSFFRDQETQYF
d_gene: .
abundance: .
v_gene: TRBV5-1
j_gene: TRBJ2-5

CDR3nt: TGTGCCAGCAGTTACTCGATGGGGAATGGCTACACCTTC
CDR3aa: CASSYSMGNGYTF
d_gene: .
abundance: .
v_gene: TRBV6-5
j_gene: TRBJ1-2

CDR3nt: TGCAGTGCTAGAGGGGGAGGGTCCTACAATGAGCAGTTCTTC
CDR3aa: CSARGGGSYNEQFF
d_gene: TRBD2
abundance: .
v_gene: TRBV20-1
j_gene: TRBJ2-1

CDR3nt: TGTGCCAGTTCCCAAGGGGCAACGAACACCGGGGAGCTGTTTTTT
CDR3aa: CASSQGATNTGELFF
d_gene: .
abundance: few
v_gene: TRBV7-9
j_gene: TRBJ2-2

CDR3nt: TGCAGCGCCCGACAGGGGGCGAGCACCGGGGAGCTGTTTTTT
CDR3aa: CSARQGASTGELFF
d_gene: TRBD1
abundance: .
v_gene: TRBV29-1
j_gene: TRBJ2-2

CDR3nt: TGTGCCAGCAGCATGCCAAGTAGTGTGCAGTTCTTC
CDR3aa: CASSMPSSVQFF
d_gene: .
abundance: .
v_gene: TRBV7-8
j_gene: TRBJ2-1

CDR3nt: TGTGCCAGCAGCTTAAGGGCAGAGAGGGATGGCTACACCTTC
CDR3aa: CASSLRAERDGYTF
d_gene: .
abundance: .
v_gene: TRBV7-9
j_gene: TRBJ1-2

CDR3nt: TGTGCCGTCTCACGGACAGGGAGGTCCGAGCAGTACTTC
CDR3aa: CAVSRTGRSEQYF
d_gene: TRBD1
abundance: once
v_gene: TRBV30
j_gene: TRBJ2-7

CDR3nt: TGTGCCTGGAGAGTCGCCTACGAGCAGTACTTC
CDR3aa: CAWRVAYEQYF
d_gene: .
abundance: .
v_gene: TRBV30
j_gene: TRBJ2-7

CDR3nt: TGCAGTGCTAGAGGCCTTAGCGGGGGAGCTTACAATGAGCAGTTCTTC
CDR3aa: CSARGLSGGAYNEQFF
d_gene: TRBD2
abundance: .
v_gene: TRBV20-1
j_gene: TRBJ2-1